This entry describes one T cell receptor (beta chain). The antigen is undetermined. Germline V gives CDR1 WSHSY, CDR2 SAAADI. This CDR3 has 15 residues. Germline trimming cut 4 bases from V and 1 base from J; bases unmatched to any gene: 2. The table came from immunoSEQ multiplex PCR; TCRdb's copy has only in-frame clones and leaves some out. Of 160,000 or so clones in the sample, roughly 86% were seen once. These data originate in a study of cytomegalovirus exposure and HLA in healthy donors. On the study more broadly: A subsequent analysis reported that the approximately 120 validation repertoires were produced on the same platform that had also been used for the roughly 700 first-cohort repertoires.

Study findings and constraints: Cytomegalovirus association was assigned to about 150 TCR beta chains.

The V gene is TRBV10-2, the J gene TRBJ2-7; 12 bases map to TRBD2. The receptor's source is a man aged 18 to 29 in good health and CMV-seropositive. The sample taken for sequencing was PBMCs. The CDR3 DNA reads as TGCGCCAGCAGTGTTACTAGCGGGAGGTCCTACGAGCAGTACTTC. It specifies CASSVTSGRSYEQYF.